These T cell receptor beta chains were read from a single sample in a study of blood T cell repertoires in COVID-19. Profiled with immunoSEQ multiplex PCR; TCRdb holds only in-frame clones, not every one. The profile shows around 400,000 clones, around 87% of them singletons. Sequencing was performed on peripheral blood. The receptors derive from a woman younger than 45 with COVID-19, enrolled during active disease. Both conserved end residues are part of each CDR3. The D gene is left open where the match is weak. The size field is filled for only some rows; it gives once, few, many or a size class.

j_call d_call v_call cdr3_length clone_size cdr3_nt cdr3_aa
TRBJ2-7 . TRBV9 14 . TGTGCCAGCAGCGTAGGGACATCCTTCTACGAGCAGTACTTC CASSVGTSFYEQYF
TRBJ2-7 . TRBV10-3 14 . TGTGCCATCACCCCGGACTCTCTCTCCTACGAGCAGTACTTC CAITPDSLSYEQYF
TRBJ2-1 TRBD2 TRBV15 17 . TGTGCCACCAGCAGACCCCGGGGACTAGCGGCGACAGATGAGCAGTTCTTC CATSRPRGLAATDEQFF
TRBJ2-7 TRBD2 TRBV4-2 18 . TGTGCCAGCAGCCAAGTGAATAGCGGGAGACTCGGCTCCTACGAGCAGTACTTC CASSQVNSGRLGSYEQYF
TRBJ1-1 . TRBV5-6 16 . TGTGCCAGCAGCTCACCGCGGGGGCGGGGGAACACTGAAGCTTTCTTT CASSSPRGRGNTEAFF
TRBJ2-1 TRBD2 TRBV7-3 16 . TGTGCCAGCAGCTTATGGGCTAGCGGGACAAAGGCTGAGCAGTTCTTC CASSLWASGTKAEQFF
TRBJ2-7 TRBD1 TRBV28 14 . TGTGCCAGCAGTTCGACAGGGGATATCTACGAGCAGTACTTC CASSSTGDIYEQYF
TRBJ2-2 . TRBV3-1/TRBV3-2 15 . TGTGCCAGCAGCCCGAGGACAGAGAACACCGGGGAGCTGTTTTTT CASSPRTENTGELFF
TRBJ1-6 TRBD1 TRBV30 17 . TGTGCCTGGAGTGTCGAGACAGGGGCCCTCTATAATTCACCCCTCCACTTT CAWSVETGALYNSPLHF
TRBJ2-4 . TRBV21-1 19 . TGTGCCGCCGGAGCCGGGACAGGGGGACGGAGGAGAGCCAAAAACATTCAGTACTTC CAAGAGTGGRRRAKNIQYF
TRBJ2-2 TRBD1 TRBV7-8 15 many TGTGCCAGCAGCCCCCAGGGGGCTCCCACCGGGGAGCTGTTTTTT CASSPQGAPTGELFF
TRBJ1-2 TRBD1 TRBV28 15 . TGTGCCAGCAGCCGGACAGGGGCAGCTCCTAATGGCTACACCTTC CASSRTGAAPNGYTF
TRBJ1-2 TRBD1 TRBV5-5 16 . TGTGCCAGCAGTTCCGTCCCGGGACAGTCTCCCTATGGCTACACCTTC CASSSVPGQSPYGYTF
TRBJ2-3 . TRBV6-5 14 . TGTGCCAGCAGTTACTCGCAGGGTCCAGATACGCAGTATTTT CASSYSQGPDTQYF
TRBJ2-7 TRBD1 TRBV6-2/TRBV6-3 15 . TGTGCCAGCAGCCCCGGTAGGGGGCACTCCTACGAGCAGTACTTC CASSPGRGHSYEQYF
TRBJ1-4 . TRBV2 14 . TGTGCCAGCAGTGGAATAGGGAGCGGTGAAAAACTGTTTTTT CASSGIGSGEKLFF
TRBJ2-2 . TRBV10-3 12 . TGTGCCATCGCGGACAGCACCGGGGAGCTGTTTTTT CAIADSTGELFF
TRBJ1-2 . TRBV11-2 14 once TGTGCCAGCAGCCCTCTGCGGGGTTCCTATGGCTACACCTTC CASSPLRGSYGYTF
TRBJ1-2 . TRBV28 15 few TGTGCCAGCAGCCCCCACCGCGAGGCCCGAGGAGGCTACACCTTC CASSPHREARGGYTF
TRBJ2-7 . TRBV9 14 . TGTGCCAGCAGCGGGCTAGCTCCTACGGGGGAGCAGTACTTC CASSGLAPTGEQYF
TRBJ2-2 TRBD1 TRBV7-7 14 . TGTGCTAGCAGCTTAGACAGGGGCACCGGGGAGCTGTTTTTT CASSLDRGTGELFF
TRBJ2-3 . TRBV2 12 once TGTGCCAGCAGTTATAGCACAGATACGCAGTATTTT CASSYSTDTQYF
TRBJ2-2 . TRBV9 13 . TGTGCCAGCAGCGTAATTCAGACCGGGGAGCTGTTTTTT CASSVIQTGELFF
TRBJ2-3 . TRBV4-1 13 . TGCGCCAGCAGCCTGTACATACCAGATACGCAGTATTTT CASSLYIPDTQYF
TRBJ2-7 TRBD2 TRBV28 14 few TGTGCCAGCAGTCGGACTAGCGGGAACTACGAGCAGTACTTC CASSRTSGNYEQYF
TRBJ1-3 . TRBV7-2 14 . TGTGCCAGCAGCCCGGGGACTTTTGGAAACACCATATATTTT CASSPGTFGNTIYF
TRBJ2-6 . TRBV7-9 13 . TGTGCCAGTCCCGGGGCTGGGGCCAACGTCCTGACTTTC CASPGAGANVLTF
TRBJ1-5 . TRBV6-1 13 . TGTGCCAGCAGTGATACAGAGAATCAGCCCCAGCATTTT CASSDTENQPQHF
TRBJ2-7 . TRBV28 13 . TGTGCCAGCAGTCCCTCGGCCCCCGGGGAGCAGTACTTC CASSPSAPGEQYF
TRBJ1-1 TRBD1 TRBV4-1 13 . TGCGCCAGCAGCCAGGACAGGGGGACTGAAGCTTTCTTT CASSQDRGTEAFF
TRBJ2-3 . TRBV27 16 . TGTGCCAGCAGGCCCCTTGGGGGAGGCGGGTCAGATACGCAGTATTTT CASRPLGGGGSDTQYF
TRBJ2-4 . TRBV30 16 once TGTGCCTGGAGTGTACAAGGCGGGATAGCCAAAAACATTCAGTACTTC CAWSVQGGIAKNIQYF
TRBJ1-6 . TRBV19 15 few TGTGCCAGTTCCTCTTCCGGGACAAATAATTCACCCCTCCACTTT CASSSSGTNNSPLHF
TRBJ1-3 . TRBV10-3 18 . TGTGCCATCAGTGAACCCGCGGGGGTATGGGGCTCTGGAAACACCATATATTTT CAISEPAGVWGSGNTIYF
TRBJ2-7 TRBD1 TRBV25-1 15 . TGTGCCAGCAGTCCCTCCAAGGGACAGGGGCATGAGCAGTACTTC CASSPSKGQGHEQYF
TRBJ1-2 TRBD1 TRBV2 13 . TGTGCCAGCAGTGCGGACAGGGTTGGTGGCTACACCTTC CASSADRVGGYTF
TRBJ2-7 TRBD2 TRBV19 16 . TGTGCCAGTAGTACCGGACTAGCGGTTAGCTCCTACGAGCAGTACTTC CASSTGLAVSSYEQYF